A single sample gave rise to the 32 T cell receptor beta chains below, sequenced in a study of molecular identifiers for immune sequencing clone quantification. TCRdb called the PCR reads again in MiXCR, with one record for every CDR3 protein. The sample has approximately 670,000 distinct CDR3 sequences, around 20% seen once. What was sequenced was naive CD8+ T cells from blood, with Jurkat cell RNA spiked in. Subset specified: FACS-sorted CD8+CD4-CCR7+CD45RA+ naive T cells. All receptors derive from a human donor in good health. Some libraries in this study had Jurkat cell RNA spiked in.

The V and J genes are TRBV27 and TRBJ1-2; 10 nucleotides line up with TRBD1. The germline V gene has CDR1 MNHEY and CDR2 SMNVEV (reference sequence). The V segment lost 3 bases and the J segment 7 bases; nucleotides outside the gene matches: 8. The CDR3 covers 15 residues. The CDR3 DNA reads TGTGCCAGCAGTTTCTACGGGGACAGGGGAGGTGGCTACACCTTC. This gives the protein CASSFYGDRGGGYTF.

This clonotype has more than one count but fewer than ten. The gene calls are TRBV10-2 and TRBJ1-1, with D uncertain. The CDR3 sequence is 17 residues long. CDR1 is WSHSY and CDR2 is SAAADI in the germline V gene. Trimming removed 0 bases at V and 1 base at J, with 15 bases between. CDR3 region: CASSESRKQAGNTEAFF. For the CDR3, the DNA is TGCGCCAGCAGTGAGTCAAGAAAGCAGGCTGGGAACACTGAAGCTTTCTTT.

The sample holds many counts of this clonotype. The chain has TRBV7-9 and TRBJ2-7, with D uncertain. This CDR3 comprises 13 residues. Germline loops: CDR1 SEHNR, CDR2 FQNEAQ (reference sequence). The V end was cut by 4 bases, the J end by 4 bases, with 11 bases between. This chain's CDR3 is CASSSAQTYEQYF. The CDR3 DNA reads TGTGCCAGCAGCTCCGCGCAGACTTACGAGCAGTACTTC.

This chain connects TRBV11-2 to TRBJ2-1; 14 bases are a match to TRBD2. Germline V CDR1 and CDR2: SGHAT, FQNNGV. The CDR3 sequence is 18 residues long. V gave up 2 bases and J gave up 5 bases; unmatched junction bases: 8. The CDR3 loop is CASSLTGTSGGYHNEQFF. For the CDR3, the DNA is TGTGCCAGCAGCTTAACCGGGACTAGCGGGGGTTACCACAATGAGCAGTTCTTC.

About this clonotype itself: A much larger clone lies a single base off, so this may be a read error. The chain uses TRBV6-2 or TRBV6-3 and TRBJ2-7, with D unclear. Per germline, CDR1 MNHEY and CDR2 SVGEGT. The CDR3 runs 12 residues. The CDR3 sequence: CARSYYSSEQYF. In nucleotides, the CDR3 is TGTGCCCGCAGTTACTACAGTAGCGAGCAGTACTTC.

This clonotype was seen repeatedly, ten times or more. The CDR3 DNA reads as TGTGCCAGCAGCTTACGGGGACGAGGGGCCAAAAACATTCAGTACTTC. This sequence encodes CASSLRGRGAKNIQYF. The chain links TRBV11-1 to TRBJ2-4; D assignment may be TRBD1 or TRBD2 (5 bases each). Germline CDR1 and CDR2: SGHAT and FQDESV (reference sequence). This CDR3 comprises 16 residues. V was cut by 2 bases and J by 1 base, with 12 bases left in between. The variable domain in full, with the rest retrieved from reference TRBV11-1 and TRBJ2-4, is EAEVAQSPRYKITEKSQAVAFWCDPISGHATLYWYRQILGQGPELLVQFQDESVVDDSQLPKDRFSAERLKGVDSTLKIQPAELGDSAMYLCASSLRGRGAKNIQYFGAGTRLSVL.

The gene calls are TRBV12-3 or TRBV12-4 and TRBJ1-5, with D possibly being TRBD1 (5 bases). The CDR3 totals 12 residues. V was shortened by 8 bases and J by 5 bases, with 10 bases between the two germline ends. The DNA for the CDR3 is TGTGCCAGCGGGGGTTTCGATCAGCCCCAGCATTTT. It encodes CASGGFDQPQHF.

This clonotype occurred many times. The V gene is TRBV7-9, the J gene TRBJ2-1; the match to TRBD2 covers 10 bases. CDR3 length: 19 amino acids. CDR1 SEHNR and CDR2 FQNEAQ come from the germline V gene (reference sequence). Unmatched junction bases numbered 10, after V lost 2 bases and J lost 0 bases. The chain's CDR3 is CASSLLLAGTPSSYNEQFF. In nucleotides, the CDR3 is TGTGCCAGCAGCTTATTACTAGCGGGGACGCCTAGCTCCTACAATGAGCAGTTCTTC.

This clonotype was picked up a small number of times. The J gene is TRBJ1-5, the V gene TRBV20-1; no clear D gene. V lost 3 bases to trimming and J lost 9 bases, with 15 bases between them. The germline V gene has CDR1 DFQATT and CDR2 SNEGSKA (reference sequence). CDR3 size: 13 residues. CDR3 sequence (DNA): TGCAGTGCTAGGTCAGCATCGGGCGGGCCCCAGCATTTT. This sequence encodes CSARSASGGPQHF.

This clonotype came up many times. This chain connects TRBV11-2 to TRBJ2-7; 10 positions match TRBD1. V lost 1 base and J lost 2; bases outside the gene matches: 5. Germline-derived CDR1 and CDR2 are SGHAT and FQNNGV. The CDR3 covers 16 residues. CDR3 in amino acids: CASSLGGQGFPYEQYF. CDR3 nucleotide sequence: TGTGCCAGCAGCTTAGGGGGACAGGGGTTCCCCTACGAGCAGTACTTC.

Ten or more counts support this clonotype. V usage is TRBV4-3 and J usage is TRBJ2-3; D gene unclear. The CDR3 is 14 amino acids. Between the trimmed V and J ends, which lost 0 bases and 0 bases, there was a span of 4 bases. Germline CDR1 is LGHNA and CDR2 is YSLEER. This CDR3 reads CASSQDSSTDTQYF. CDR3 bases: TGCGCCAGCAGCCAAGATAGCAGCACAGATACGCAGTATTTT.

This clonotype was seen repeatedly, ten times or more. CDR3 sequence reads: CASSPRLESSYEQYF. CDR3 coding DNA: TGTGCCAGCAGCCCCCGACTAGAGAGTTCCTACGAGCAGTACTTC. The rearrangement uses TRBV6-2 or TRBV6-3 and TRBJ2-7; perhaps TRBD2 as D (6 bases). The CDR3 length is 15 residues. V lost 6 bases, J lost 1 base, and 16 bases lay in between. Germline values: CDR1 MNHEY, CDR2 SVGEGT.

This clonotype was seen at least ten times. V is TRBV28 and J is TRBJ2-7, with 7 bases lining up with TRBD2. The germline V gene encodes CDR1 MDHEN and CDR2 SYDVKM. The CDR3 contains 15 residues. Trimming at V came to 4 bases and at J to 2 bases, leaving 8 bases not matched to a gene. CDR3 amino acids: CASSSRGGIPYEQYF. The CDR3 DNA is TGTGCCAGCAGTTCCCGGGGAGGGATCCCCTACGAGCAGTACTTC.

This clonotype was seen many times. The chain combines TRBV5-1 with TRBJ1-5, with D perhaps matching TRBD1 (5 bases). This CDR3 has 15 amino acids. Germline V gives CDR1 SGHRS, CDR2 YFSETQ. V was clipped by 0 bases and J by 2 bases, with 9 bases between them. The CDR3 sequence: CASSLEGQGNQPQHF. CDR3 bases: TGCGCCAGCAGCTTGGAGGGGCAGGGCAATCAGCCCCAGCATTTT.

This clonotype was observed a handful of times. The chain recombines TRBV19 with TRBJ1-1; D is unclear. Germline V gene sequence: CDR1 LNHDA, CDR2 SQIVND (reference sequence). The CDR3 is made up of 13 amino acids. The germline V and J ends were trimmed by 10 bases and 0 bases, with 12 bases remaining between them. The CDR3, as DNA: TGTGCCACTTCCTGGACGGTGAACACTGAAGCTTTCTTT. Its protein product is CATSWTVNTEAFF.

This clonotype was picked up one time. One base away lies a much larger clone, so this may be a sequencing read error. V and J are TRBV7-9 and TRBJ1-1, with 11 bases fitting TRBD1. This CDR3 contains 16 residues. CDR1 is SEHNR, CDR2 FQNEAQ, per germline (reference sequence). CDR3: CASSYGQGAGNTVAFF. Here the CDR3 DNA reads TGTGCCAGCAGCTATGGACAGGGGGCGGGGAACACTGTAGCTTTCTTT.

In this sample, this clonotype turned up many times. The V gene is TRBV7-6, the J gene TRBJ2-1; D gene uncertain. Per the germline V gene, CDR1 is SGHVS and CDR2 is FNYEAQ. This CDR3 has 16 amino acids. V gave up 1 base and J gave up 4 bases, with 14 bases separating them. As DNA, the CDR3 is TGTGCCAGCAGCTTAGGTTCGTTAGCTCGGTACAATGAGCAGTTCTTC. Residues: CASSLGSLARYNEQFF.

This clonotype occurred once. One end of the junction does not line up with germline, which may come from a read error. The gene calls are TRBV18 and TRBJ2-1, with D tentatively TRBD1 or TRBD2 (5 bases each). The CDR3 loop spans 12 amino acids. CDR1 is KGHSH, CDR2 LQKENI, per germline. For the CDR3, the DNA is TGTGCCGGCTCACCGAGGGGCAATGAGCAGTTCTTC. Amino acids: CAGSPRGNEQFF.

The gene calls are TRBV19 and TRBJ2-3; tentative D call: TRBD2 (5 bases). Germline CDR1 is LNHDA and CDR2 is SQIVND (reference sequence). The CDR3 extends over 16 amino acids. V was pared by 3 bases and J by 0 bases, with 13 bases between. Written as DNA, the CDR3 is TGTGCCAGTAGTATGGAGGTAGCAGCTAGCACAGATACGCAGTATTTT. Amino acid sequence: CASSMEVAASTDTQYF.

Turning to this clonotype: A single base separates this from a much larger clone, so it may be a read error. The genes are TRBV7-2 and TRBJ2-1; 8 bases match TRBD2. Germline assignment: CDR1 SGHTA and CDR2 FQGNSA. CDR3 length: 14 residues. The CDR3, as DNA: TGTGCCAGCAGCTTAGCTAGCGGGGCCGATGAGCAGCTCTTC. It is translated as CASSLASGADEQLF.

The chain joins TRBV28 to TRBJ2-5; no clear D gene. The CDR3 consists of 14 residues. Germline CDR1 reads MDHEN; CDR2 reads SYDVKM. V lost 1 base and J lost 2, with 8 bases in between. CDR3 sequence (DNA): TGTGCCAGCAGTTTATATGCAGAACAAGAGACCCAGTACTTC. Amino acid sequence: CASSLYAEQETQYF.

As concerns this clonotype: This could be a read error, since a much larger clone is one nucleotide away. The chain combines TRBV7-8 with TRBJ2-2, with D perhaps TRBD2 (6 bases). This CDR3 has 17 residues. Germline V gene data show CDR1 as SGHVS and CDR2 as FQNEAQ. V lost 0 bases and J 0 bases, leaving 11 bases between the germline ends. CDR3 DNA sequence: TGTGCCAGCAGCTTAGCGTCTTGGGGGGCGAACACCGGGGAGCTGTTTTTT. As protein: CASSLASWGANTGELFF.

This clonotype appeared many times. V and J are TRBV4-2 and TRBJ1-1; D not certain. This CDR3 is 15 amino acids long. Germline V lookup: CDR1 LGHNA, CDR2 YNFKEQ. Deletions cut 0 bases from V and 1 base from J, with 9 bases between. The CDR3 reads CASSQEPLKNTEAFF. CDR3 nucleotides: TGTGCCAGCAGCCAAGAACCCTTAAAGAACACTGAAGCTTTCTTT.

This clonotype showed up many times. The rearrangement joins TRBV20-1 to TRBJ2-3, with 7 nucleotides matching TRBD2. Germline CDR1 reads DFQATT; CDR2 reads SNEGSKA (reference sequence). Trimming at V came to 1 base and at J to 4 bases, leaving 5 bases not matched to a gene. This CDR3 comprises 14 residues. Written as DNA, the CDR3 is TGCAGTGCTAGAGTGCGGGGGTTGGCAGATACGCAGTATTTT. This sequence encodes CSARVRGLADTQYF.

This clonotype was recorded a few times. V usage is TRBV7-9 and J usage is TRBJ2-1; 7 bases match TRBD2. The CDR3 totals 16 residues. The V gene end was trimmed by 4 bases and the J gene end by 3 bases; junction bases not matched to a gene: 9. Germline CDR1 is SEHNR and CDR2 is FQNEAQ (reference sequence). CDR3 nucleotide sequence: TGTGCCAGCAGCTGGGATCGTGGGGGGGTCTACAATGAGCAGTTCTTC. It is translated as CASSWDRGGVYNEQFF.

This clonotype was counted many times. The rearrangement joins TRBV27 to TRBJ2-3; 10 nucleotides agree with TRBD1. The CDR3 runs to 16 residues. Germline loops: CDR1 MNHEY, CDR2 SMNVEV (reference sequence). V dropped 4 bases and J dropped 0; count of bases not matched to a gene: 4. CDR3 loop: CASSWTGGTSTDTQYF. CDR3 sequence (DNA): TGTGCCAGCAGTTGGACAGGGGGTACTAGCACAGATACGCAGTATTTT.

About this clonotype itself: A much larger clone is a single base away; this may be a read error. V usage is TRBV9 and J usage is TRBJ1-1, with D uncertain. Trimming pared 3 bases from V and 4 bases from J, leaving 22 bases between. Germline CDR1 and CDR2: SGDLS and YYNGEE. The CDR3 loop spans 17 amino acids. The CDR3 is CASSGLVWTDPSTEAFF. The CDR3 region has the DNA TGTGCCAGCAGCGGACTCGTGTGGACGGACCCGAGCACTGAAGCTTTCTTT.

This rearrangement joins TRBV13 to TRBJ2-5; D call uncertain. CDR3 length equals 15 residues. V lost 2 bases and J 4 bases, leaving 14 bases between the germline ends. Germline CDR1 reads PRHDT; CDR2 reads FYEKMQ (reference sequence). CDR3 bases: TGTGCCAGCAGCTTAAAAGGGATTGTTGGAGAGACCCAGTACTTC. It encodes CASSLKGIVGETQYF.

A few counts support this clonotype. This chain links TRBV27 with TRBJ2-5; unclear D gene. V gave up 1 base and J gave up 5 bases, with 11 bases separating them. The germline gives CDR1 MNHEY, CDR2 SMNVEV (reference sequence). The CDR3 length is 14 residues. CDR3 loop: CASSLFSDGETQYF. The CDR3 DNA reads TGTGCCAGCAGTTTATTCTCGGACGGGGAGACCCAGTACTTC.

The CDR3 protein is CASSWDSASQNSPLHF. In DNA, the CDR3 is TGTGCCAGCAGTTGGGATTCAGCCAGTCAGAATTCACCCCTCCACTTT. The chain combines TRBV28 with TRBJ1-6; the D is unclear. The CDR3 runs 16 residues. The germline V and J ends were trimmed by 4 bases and 7 bases, with 17 bases remaining between them. Germline V gene data show CDR1 as MDHEN and CDR2 as SYDVKM. Full variable domain (remainder filled in from reference TRBV28 and TRBJ1-6): DVKVTQSSRYLVKRTGEKVFLECVQDMDHENMFWYRQDPGLGLRLIYFSYDVKMKEKGDIPEGYSVSREKKERFSLILESASTNQTSMYLCASSWDSASQNSPLHFGNGTRLTVT.

This clonotype has more than one count but fewer than ten. J is TRBJ2-3 and V is TRBV12-3 or TRBV12-4, with 13 positions matching TRBD2. Trimming at V came to 7 bases and at J to 7 bases, leaving 8 bases not matched to a gene. The CDR3 has 15 residues. The CDR3 coding sequence is TGTGCCAGCATCGAGGGACTAGCGGGGACTTATACGCAGTATTTT. This translates into CASIEGLAGTYTQYF.

Details on this clonotype: A much larger clone differs from this one at a single base, so this may be a read error. The chain carries TRBV11-3 and TRBJ2-4; D might be TRBD1 (6 bases). The germline gives CDR1 SGHNT, CDR2 YENEEA. V lost 0 bases to trimming and J lost 6 bases, with 18 bases between them. This CDR3 is built from 17 residues. The CDR3 nucleotides read TGTGCCAGCAGCTTAGATAGTCCAGGGGTAGGCAGAAACATTCAGTACTTC. Encoded protein: CASSLDSPGVGRNIQYF.